What follows is one TCR beta chain and its context. These data are taken from a study of blood T cell repertoires in COVID-19. The overall study: COVID-19 samples from acute and convalescent phases originated in the United States, Italy and Spain. T cells, B-cell-depleted T cells, or PBMCs supplied cDNA or gDNA.

Original processing notes: Reference gene primers were amplified, and this amplification served to estimate nucleated cell counts. Some clones are missing from TCRdb's copy, which holds only in-frame ones; the method was immunoSEQ multiplex PCR. V, J and clone size are those of that table, while D and trimming were read from the DNA. The sample lists 94,000 or so clones; 88% were seen once. Germline V gives CDR1 DFQATT, CDR2 SNEGSKA (reference sequence). The CDR3 is 14 amino acids. V was clipped by 3 bases and J by 2 bases, with 14 bases between them. The source material was peripheral blood. The rearrangement links TRBV20-1 to TRBJ2-7, with D possibly being TRBD2 (7 bases). This clonotype was sampled from a woman aged 80 or over with active COVID-19. CDR3 DNA: TGCAGTGCTAGTGAGGGGGGGCGCCCCTACGAGCAGTACTTC. Its protein product is CSASEGGRPYEQYF.